The rows below give T cell receptor beta chains drawn from one sample of a study of shared clonotypes between healthy human individuals. Using immunoSEQ multiplex PCR, the repertoire was profiled, and TCRdb retains in-frame clones only, with some absent. The data hold over 850,000 clones, with around 78% observed a single time. Sequencing was done on a sample of memory CD4+ T cells from PBMCs. The source is a man younger than 35 in good health. Some clones in this sample may be carry-over from other donors' samples. The CDR3 runs from the conserved cysteine through the conserved F or W. A D gene is named only where the DNA matches it firmly. Not all rows give a size; the values are once, few, many and, for expanded clones, a class.

j_gene | abundance | d_gene | v_gene | CDR3nt | CDR3aa
TRBJ2-1 | NA | TRBD1 | TRBV5-1 | TGCGCCAGCAGCACCAGGGGGCGGGGCTCCTACAATGAGCAGTTCTTC | CASSTRGRGSYNEQFF
TRBJ1-2 | NA | NA | TRBV28 | TGTGCCAGCAGTTTCAACTATGGCCACACCTTC | CASSFNYGHTF
TRBJ1-2 | NA | NA | TRBV30 | TGTGCCTGGAGGACCCCTAGGGATGGGCGAGGCTACACCTTC | CAWRTPRDGRGYTF
TRBJ2-1 | once | TRBD2 | TRBV6-4 | TGTGCCAGCAGTGACACGCTAGCGGTTTCCTACAATGAGCAGTTCTTC | CASSDTLAVSYNEQFF
TRBJ1-2 | NA | NA | TRBV27 | TGTGCCAGCAGTGCCCAAACCCCCGACAGCTATGGCTACACCTTC | CASSAQTPDSYGYTF
TRBJ2-7 | NA | NA | TRBV28 | TGTGCCAGCAGTTTGGGATATAGCGTTGCCTACGAGCAGTACTTC | CASSLGYSVAYEQYF
TRBJ2-5 | NA | TRBD1 | TRBV28 | TGTGCCAGCAGTTTAGGTGGACAGGGGGAAGAGACCCAGTACTTC | CASSLGGQGEETQYF
TRBJ2-7 | NA | NA | TRBV6-5 | TGTGCCAGCATTACAGGATACTACGAGCAGTACTTC | CASITGYYEQYF
TRBJ1-1 | NA | NA | TRBV5-1 | TGCGCCAGCAGTGGTTCGGGTTTCGACACTGAAGCTTTCTTT | CASSGSGFDTEAFF
TRBJ2-7 | NA | TRBD1 | TRBV6-1 | TGTGCCAGCAGTGACAGTAACAGGGGATTGGGGGAGCAGTACTTC | CASSDSNRGLGEQYF
TRBJ2-3 | NA | TRBD2 | TRBV28 | TGTGCCAGCAGCCCCATCGGGGGGAGGGCAGATACGCAGTATTTT | CASSPIGGRADTQYF
TRBJ2-1 | NA | NA | TRBV9 | TGTGCCAGCGGCGGGCTAGAGTACAATGAGCAGTTCTTC | CASGGLEYNEQFF
TRBJ1-5 | NA | NA | TRBV28 | TGTGCCAGCAGCATTCGGACAGCTAATCAGCCCCAGCATTTT | CASSIRTANQPQHF
TRBJ1-3 | NA | NA | TRBV5-1 | TGCGCCAGCAGCTTGTCTCCGCGAGTAAGCTCCGCTGGAAACACCATATATTTT | CASSLSPRVSSAGNTIYF
TRBJ2-3 | NA | TRBD2 | TRBV12-5 | TGTGCTAGTGCCCAGGGGCTAGCGGGCCCAGGGATTGATACGCAGTATTTT | CASAQGLAGPGIDTQYF
TRBJ2-6 | NA | NA | TRBV5-1 | TGCGCCAGCAGTAAGACCTGGGCCAACGTCCTGACTTTC | CASSKTWANVLTF
TRBJ1-1 | NA | TRBD1 | TRBV6-5 | TGTGCCAGCACCCGCGGACAGGGACGAAACATTGAAGCTTTCTTT | CASTRGQGRNIEAFF
TRBJ1-3 | NA | NA | TRBV29-1 | TGCAGCGTTGACGCCGGAAACACCATATATTTT | CSVDAGNTIYF
TRBJ2-1 | NA | NA | TRBV6-1 | TGTGCCAGCAGTGCCTCTCCGACGGACAACTACAATGAGCAGTTCTTC | CASSASPTDNYNEQFF